This TCR beta chain stems from a study of T cell responses to AZD1222 COVID-19 vaccine. With regard to this clone: Its antigen is not known.

V was trimmed by 3 bases and J by 0 bases, leaving 12 bases between them. Germline lookup yields CDR1 MDHEN and CDR2 SYDVKM. The CDR3 contains 16 residues. The study, taken as a whole, reports: Along spike, vaccine-associated CD4 TCRs were found throughout, with dominance at 160-218 and 743-854. Clonal diversity was possibly underestimated; the donors were predominantly white British and more often female. Every sample of the repertoires postdated the peak T cell response.

Some clones are missing from TCRdb's copy, which holds only in-frame ones; the method was immunoSEQ multiplex PCR. Counted here are approximately 88,000 clones, just over 90% occurring once; the ten biggest clones make up approximately 5.5%. This clonotype originated in an adult in good health. Sample: peripheral blood, taken on day 0 of AZD1222 vaccination. This chain uses TRBV28 with TRBJ2-1, with a tentative D call TRBD2 (6 bases). The CDR3 DNA sequence: TGTGCCAGCAGTTTCCTAGCGCAGGACTCCTACAATGAGCAGTTCTTC. It is translated as CASSFLAQDSYNEQFF.